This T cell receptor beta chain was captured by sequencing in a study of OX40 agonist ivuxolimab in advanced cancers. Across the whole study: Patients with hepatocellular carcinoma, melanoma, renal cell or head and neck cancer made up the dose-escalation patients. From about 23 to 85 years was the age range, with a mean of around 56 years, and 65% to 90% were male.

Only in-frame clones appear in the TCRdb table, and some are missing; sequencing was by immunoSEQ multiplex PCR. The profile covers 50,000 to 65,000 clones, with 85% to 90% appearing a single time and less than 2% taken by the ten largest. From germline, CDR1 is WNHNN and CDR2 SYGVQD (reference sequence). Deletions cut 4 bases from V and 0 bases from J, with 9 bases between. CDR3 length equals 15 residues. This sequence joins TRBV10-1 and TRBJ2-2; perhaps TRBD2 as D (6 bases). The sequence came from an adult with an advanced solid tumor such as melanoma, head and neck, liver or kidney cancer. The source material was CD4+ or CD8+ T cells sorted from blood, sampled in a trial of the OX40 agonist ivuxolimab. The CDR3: CASSAPGANTGELFF. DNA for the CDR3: TGCGCCAGCAGTGCCCCGGGAGCGAACACCGGGGAGCTGTTTTTT.